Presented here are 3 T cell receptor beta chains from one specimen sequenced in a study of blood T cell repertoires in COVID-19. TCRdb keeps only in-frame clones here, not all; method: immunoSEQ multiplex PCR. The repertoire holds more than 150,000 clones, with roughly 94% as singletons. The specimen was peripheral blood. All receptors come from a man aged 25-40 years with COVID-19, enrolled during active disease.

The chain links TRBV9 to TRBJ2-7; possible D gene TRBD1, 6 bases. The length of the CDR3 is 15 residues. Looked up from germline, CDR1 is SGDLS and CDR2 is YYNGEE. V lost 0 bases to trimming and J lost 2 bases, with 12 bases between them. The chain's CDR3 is CASSVDGTQTYEQYF. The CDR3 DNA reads TGTGCCAGCAGCGTAGACGGGACACAGACCTACGAGCAGTACTTC.

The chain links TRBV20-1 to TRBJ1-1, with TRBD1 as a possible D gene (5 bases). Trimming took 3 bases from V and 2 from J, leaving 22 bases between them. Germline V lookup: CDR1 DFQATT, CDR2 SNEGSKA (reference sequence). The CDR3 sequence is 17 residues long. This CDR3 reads CSASRFVRGSSNTEAFF. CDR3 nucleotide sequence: TGCAGTGCTAGTAGGTTTGTTCGGGGGTCGAGTAACACTGAAGCTTTCTTT.

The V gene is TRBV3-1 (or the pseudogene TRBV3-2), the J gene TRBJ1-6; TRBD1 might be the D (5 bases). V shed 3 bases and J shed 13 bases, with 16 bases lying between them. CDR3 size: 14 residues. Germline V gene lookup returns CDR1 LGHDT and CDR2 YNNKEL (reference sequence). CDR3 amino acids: CASSQMTDAHPLHF. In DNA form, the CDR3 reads TGTGCCAGCAGCCAGATGACAGACGCTCATCCCCTCCACTTT.